Below are 30 T cell receptor beta chains sequenced from a single sample in a study of monozygotic twins with inflammatory bowel disease. One entry per CDR3 protein, without DNA, is what TCRdb gives after re-calling the 5' RACE reads. Its table records tens of thousands of distinct CDR3 sequences. Sample: blood. These receptors came from a human donor with ulcerative colitis or Crohn's disease, or a healthy co-twin of an affected twin (not recorded which).

V usage is TRBV7-2 and J usage is TRBJ1-6; TCRdb gives TRBD1 as the D gene, but with no DNA this cannot be confirmed. CDR1 and CDR2 from the germline V gene are SGHTA and FQGNSA. The CDR3 is 13 residues long. CDR3 sequence: CASSWDRNSPLHF.

The V call is TRBV3-1, the J call TRBJ1-2; the D call from TCRdb, TRBD1, cannot be confirmed without DNA. CDR1 and CDR2 (germline): LGHDT, YNNKEL (reference sequence). This CDR3 is built from 16 residues. This CDR3 is CASSDPSTGSSVGYTF.

The J gene is TRBJ1-2, the V gene TRBV7-2; TCRdb indicates TRBD1, and absent DNA this call remains unverified. CDR1 is SGHTA and CDR2 is FQGNSA in the germline V gene. The CDR3 contains 15 residues. The CDR3 spells CASSLSGQVGHGYTF.

V and J are TRBV29-1 and TRBJ1-1. Germline V gene lookup returns CDR1 SQVTM and CDR2 ANQGSEA. The CDR3 is made up of 11 amino acids. CDR3 region: CSVLTYTEAFF.

The rearrangement links TRBV4-1 to TRBJ1-1. Germline V gene data show CDR1 as MGHRA and CDR2 as YSYEKL. The CDR3 has 15 residues. The CDR3 is CASSQATSLGTEAFF.

The CDR3 loop reads CASSRWDQETQYF. The chain couples TRBV5-1 to TRBJ2-5. Germline V gene sequence: CDR1 SGHRS, CDR2 YFSETQ. The CDR3 totals 13 residues.

V and J are TRBV27 and TRBJ2-1; TCRdb's assignment of TRBD1 cannot be checked, as there is no DNA. This CDR3 is 12 amino acids long. The germline V gene encodes CDR1 MNHEY and CDR2 SMNVEV (reference sequence). CDR3 sequence: CASRQGLREQFF.

The rearrangement joins TRBV6-5 to TRBJ1-1; without DNA, the TCRdb call of TRBD1 cannot be checked. The germline gives CDR1 MNHEY, CDR2 SVGAGI. The CDR3 consists of 14 residues. This CDR3 reads CASSYGTANTEAFF.

This sequence joins TRBV4-1 and TRBJ2-3; TCRdb names TRBD1, which stays unverified in the absence of DNA. The CDR3 runs to 16 residues. From germline, CDR1 is MGHRA and CDR2 YSYEKL. This CDR3 is CASSQAWGTGNHAQYF.

CDR3 in amino acids: CSAKTSGGAIQETQYF. This sequence joins TRBV20-1 and TRBJ2-5; TCRdb picks TRBD2, but there is no DNA to check that call. Looked up from germline, CDR1 is DFQATT and CDR2 is SNEGSKA (reference sequence). The CDR3 spans 16 residues.

The chain couples TRBV5-1 to TRBJ2-7; TCRdb's assignment of TRBD1 cannot be checked, as there is no DNA. Looked up from germline, CDR1 is SGHRS and CDR2 is YFSETQ. CDR3 length: 16 amino acids. CDR3 sequence: CASSPGTGGSSYEQYF.

The chain carries TRBV10-1 and TRBJ2-7; no DNA is available, so the TRBD1 call from TCRdb remains unchecked. The CDR3 length is 15 residues. The V gene's germline CDR1 is WNHNN and CDR2 SYGVQD (reference sequence). The CDR3 region is CASSPGTGSIYEQYF.

This chain joins TRBV10-3 and TRBJ2-5; with no DNA, the TCRdb D assignment of TRBD1 cannot be verified. The CDR3 has 14 residues. Germline assignment: CDR1 ENHRY and CDR2 SYGVKD. The CDR3 is CAISRSQGQETQYF.

This chain joins TRBV27 and TRBJ2-7; TCRdb picks TRBD1, but there is no DNA to check that call. Per the germline V gene, CDR1 is MNHEY and CDR2 is SMNVEV (reference sequence). This CDR3 spans 14 amino acids. The chain's CDR3 is CASSLRTSIYEQYF.

The V and J genes are TRBV12-3 or TRBV12-4 and TRBJ2-7; the D call from TCRdb, TRBD1, cannot be confirmed without DNA. The length of the CDR3 is 16 residues. The CDR3 region is CASSFWGGSGGYEQYF.

The rearrangement joins TRBV15 to TRBJ1-1. The CDR3 runs to 15 residues. Germline lookup yields CDR1 LNHNV and CDR2 YYDKDF (reference sequence). Here the CDR3 reads CATSRDRSSNTEAFF.

The rearrangement links TRBV7-2 to TRBJ1-4; TCRdb calls TRBD1, which cannot be checked without DNA. From germline, CDR1 is SGHTA and CDR2 FQGNSA. The CDR3 runs 15 residues. The CDR3 is CASTQVGGANEKLFF.

The genes are TRBV7-7 and TRBJ2-1. The CDR3 is 14 residues long. CDR1 and CDR2 from the germline V gene are SSHAT and FNYEAQ (reference sequence). The CDR3 spells CASSLSVRTNEQFF.

The chain employs TRBV7-6 and TRBJ1-1; TCRdb names TRBD1, which stays unverified in the absence of DNA. This CDR3 region has 16 residues. Germline CDR1 is SGHVS and CDR2 is FNYEAQ. The CDR3 sequence is CASSLTGTGMNTEAFF.

This clonotype counts as medium-sized by frequency. The chain joins TRBV6-2 or TRBV6-3 to TRBJ1-2. Germline assignment: CDR1 MNHEY and CDR2 SVGEGT. This CDR3 has 12 amino acids. CDR3 sequence reads: CASTDSNYGYTF.

CDR3 in amino acids: CSASGTTNEKLFF. The V gene is TRBV20-1, the J gene TRBJ1-4. This CDR3 comprises 13 residues. Germline V gene lookup returns CDR1 DFQATT and CDR2 SNEGSKA (reference sequence).

The chain employs TRBV11-2 and TRBJ1-2; TCRdb calls TRBD1, which cannot be checked without DNA. The CDR3 consists of 16 residues. The germline gives CDR1 SGHAT, CDR2 FQNNGV. Here the CDR3 reads CASSLDGRDRVNGYTF.

The gene calls are TRBV20-1 and TRBJ1-5. CDR3 length equals 13 residues. Per the germline V gene, CDR1 is DFQATT and CDR2 is SNEGSKA (reference sequence). CDR3 amino acids: CSARGQSNQPQHF.

The V call is TRBV20-1, the J call TRBJ2-1; the D call of TRBD1 rests on TCRdb alone, since no DNA is present to check it. The CDR3 length is 15 residues. Per the germline V gene, CDR1 is DFQATT and CDR2 is SNEGSKA (reference sequence). The CDR3 sequence is CSARRGKGLNNEQFF.

The chain is built from TRBV29-1 and TRBJ2-1; TCRdb proposes TRBD1, but this gene call is untestable without DNA. Germline V gene sequence: CDR1 SQVTM, CDR2 ANQGSEA. The CDR3 covers 14 residues. CDR3 protein: CSTRGQGAINEQFF.

The CDR3 loop reads CASSYSRGPSGNTIYF. The rearrangement joins TRBV6-5 to TRBJ1-3. Germline V gene sequence: CDR1 MNHEY, CDR2 SVGAGI. The CDR3 totals 16 residues.

The chain recombines TRBV12-3 or TRBV12-4 with TRBJ2-4. The CDR3 is 13 amino acids. CDR3 residues: CASAAIDSNIQYF.

The V gene is TRBV19, the J gene TRBJ1-6. Germline V gives CDR1 LNHDA, CDR2 SQIVND (reference sequence). The CDR3 runs to 14 residues. The CDR3 sequence: CASNQADYNSPLHF.

The rearrangement links TRBV5-1 to TRBJ1-2; the D gene TCRdb calls, TRBD1, cannot be checked with no DNA. This CDR3 contains 16 residues. Per germline, CDR1 SGHRS and CDR2 YFSETQ. The CDR3 sequence: CASSLTVGQGSDGYTF.

The gene calls are TRBV7-9 and TRBJ1-4; TCRdb names TRBD1, which stays unverified in the absence of DNA. Germline V gene data show CDR1 as SEHNR and CDR2 as FQNEAQ (reference sequence). The CDR3 length is 12 residues. The CDR3 is CASSLESSGVFF.